This record covers a single TCR beta chain. The antigen it binds to is not known. There are no base qualities to consult, and no much larger clone falls within one base. The entry originates in a study of blood T cells in healthy people across ages (dated by TCRdb to the mid-2010s). Regarding the complete study: In model experiments, roughly one uniquely barcoded TCR beta cDNA molecule per two T cells was captured by template switching. Age-related changes in TCR beta repertoire diversity were measured in the study by deep sequencing normalized with unique cDNA molecular identifiers. The donors were split into four age groups: young (average roughly 15 years), middle-aged (39), aged (62) and long-lived (roughly 77). To avoid experimental bias, donors of different ages were randomly spread across the sequencing lanes. The study analyzed two additional independent replicas of 1 million unique cDNA reads from the same blood draw for two donors, one aged 18 to 30 and one aged 80 or older. The research as a whole found: A strong correlation was found between observed TCR beta diversity and the percentage of naive T cells measured by flow cytometry. Compared with the aged group, more naive CD4+ T cells, fewer expanded clones and increased TCR diversity were shown by the long-lived group, suggesting age selection. As age increased, observed TCR beta diversity per million T cells dropped in a roughly linear way, and a significant reduction was already evident by age roughly 36. Bulk unsorted PBMC profiling prevented conclusive comparison of naive and antigen-experienced compartments. Estimates of total diversity from one million sequenced T cells were regarded as lower bounds and underestimates. Because donor CMV infection status was unknown, age-related changes in expanded clonotypes were potentially confounded.

Trimming takes 4 bases off V and 1 base off J; junction bases not matched to a gene: 7. The cysteine opens and the phenylalanine closes a CDR3 of 15 amino acids. The sequence is cut down to CDR3 DNA, 45 bases in frame from base 1. The germline V gene yields SGHRS for CDR1 and YFSETQ for CDR2. Donors were roughly 40 systemically healthy Caucasian individuals from Russia aged 6 to 90 years. Each donor gave 8 to 10 milliliters of peripheral blood, drawn into EDTA-treated Vacutainer tubes. PBMCs were isolated by Ficoll-Paque density-gradient centrifugation, with at least 6.5 million obtained per sample. Total RNA was extracted from PBMCs with Trizol reagent, with at least 5 micrograms obtained per sample. For every donor, an aliquot of PBMCs went through flow cytometry to measure the percentages of naive CD45RAhigh/CD27high T cells. The protocol used for the library was 5' RACE. Sequencer: Illumina HiSeq 2500. A second PCR of about 6 to 11 cycles was run with a J-beta primer mix and a sample-barcoded 5' primer. A unique molecular identifier was introduced onto each TCR beta cDNA molecule by a template-switch 5' adaptor carrying 12 random nucleotides. At least 2.5 million CDR3-containing paired-end reads were obtained from each sample. First-strand cDNA synthesis was performed from all RNA using the Mint cDNA synthesis kit, with priming by a TRBC-specific oligonucleotide. Following uracil-DNA glycosylase treatment, a first 18-cycle PCR with universal primers M1SS and BC2_uni_R was performed on all cDNA. As for how the authors treated the data: Normalization of each sample was performed by random selection of 1 million high-quality reads, each carrying a distinct molecular identifier. Reads sharing molecular identifiers were discarded rather than binned into consensus sequences. MiTCR, run with a Q25 quality threshold and the strictest error-elimination algorithm, handled CDR3 identification, clonotype clustering and error correction. A nonparametric unseen species model with Euler transformation was used to estimate a lower bound on total TCR beta diversity. TCRdb cleaned the public reads at Q25 with fastp, built clones with MiXCR and kept in-frame beta chains. Duplicate CDR3 protein sequences are folded into a single record with the most common DNA and genes. V and J calls and clone size were set by TCRdb, not the authors. The sample contains about 640,000 distinct CDR3 sequences, roughly 58% of them found a single time. The ten largest clones take up roughly 34% of the sample.

The receptor was isolated from a man in his 60s in good health. Input material: blood. The sequence links TRBV5-1 to TRBJ2-5; TRBD2 fits 7 bases in the junction. The nucleotide sequence is TGCGCCAGCAGCATGAATCCGGGAGGCCAAGAGACCCAGTACTTC. Its amino acids are CASSMNPGGQETQYF. Extended through the reference TRBV5-1 and TRBJ2-5 proteins, this CDR3 yields the full variable domain: KAGVTQTPRYLIKTRGQQVTLSCSPISGHRSVSWYQQTPGQGLQFLFEYFSETQRNKGNFPGRFSGRQFSNSRSEMNVSTLELGDSALYLCASSMNPGGQETQYFGPGTRLLVL.